The entry that follows covers one TCR beta chain sequence. The V gene's germline CDR1 is MNHEY and CDR2 SVGAGI. The CDR3 runs 14 residues. V lost 7 bases and J 2 bases, leaving 14 bases between the germline ends. Primers for the PCR totalled 60 Vbeta and 13 Jbeta. Using immunoSEQ multiplex PCR, the repertoire was profiled, and TCRdb retains in-frame clones only, with some absent. The table records about 240,000 clones, approximately 82% of them present only once. This entry comes from a study of cytomegalovirus exposure and HLA in healthy donors. The clonotype comes from a woman aged 55-69 years in good health and CMV-seropositive. The rearrangement links TRBV6-5 to TRBJ1-1; a possible D gene is TRBD1 (6 bases). Sample: PBMCs. CDR3 loop: CASILRGANTEAFF. CDR3 DNA sequence: TGTGCCAGCATCCTTCGGGGGGCAAACACTGAAGCTTTCTTT.